This TCR beta chain is drawn from a study of T-cell memory formation after mild COVID-19. Looking at the study overall: Largely, TCR clusters stayed within a single donor. General study findings and limits: What remained unconfirmed was the SARS-CoV-2 specificity of second-wave clones peaking on day 37.

As to this clonotype: Its antigen is still unknown.

The CDR3 extends over 17 amino acids. The V end was cut by 0 bases, the J end by 0 bases, with 9 bases between. A single record per CDR3 protein comes from TCRdb applying MiXCR to the 5' RACE reads. The sample gives some 210,000 distinct CDR3 sequences, roughly a tenth of which show up once; 2.5% to 3.5% is in the top ten. The source material was PBMCs or a T cell subset sorted from them (not recorded which). The chain joins TRBV12-3 or TRBV12-4 to TRBJ2-6; D is perhaps TRBD1 (5 bases). The clonotype was recovered from a young man who had mild COVID-19 (a few samples of this study predate the infection). Cell type and time point are not known. The CDR3 nucleotides read TGTGCCAGCAGTTTAGCGCAAGGGGTCTCTGGGGCCAACGTCCTGACTTTC. Its protein product is CASSLAQGVSGANVLTF.